A single sample gave rise to the 9 T cell receptor beta chains below, sequenced in a study of tumor and adjacent non-tumor tissue in lung cancer. TCRbeta libraries were built with three rounds of nested PCR, modified from ARM-PCR. TCRdb re-derived calls from the multiplex PCR reads in MiXCR, one entry per CDR3 protein. The table records 100,000 or so distinct CDR3 sequences, 55% to 65% of them present only once. This sample's RNA came from whole unsorted tissue. The normal lung tissue was taken more than 3 cm from the tumor edge. Sequencing was carried out using distant non-tumor lung tissue. The receptors were gathered from a man aged 25 to 40 with non-small cell lung cancer.

Comments on this clonotype: One junction end disagrees with the germline gene, perhaps due to a read error. The chain couples TRBV11-2 to TRBJ1-2; the D is unclear. This CDR3 region has 14 residues. Germline V gene lookup returns CDR1 SGHAT and CDR2 FQNNGV. The CDR3 spells CASCLDGTDYGYTF. CDR3 sequence (DNA): TGTGCCAGCTGCTTGGATGGAACAGACTATGGCTACACCTTC.

The CDR3 nucleotides are TGCAGTGCTAGGGGGACAGGGGATGACTACGAGCAGTACTTC. It codes for CSARGTGDDYEQYF. This chain uses TRBV20-1 with TRBJ2-7, with 10 positions matching TRBD1. The ends lost 3 bases at V and 3 bases at J; junction bases unmatched: 5. The germline CDR1 and CDR2 sequences are DFQATT and SNEGSKA (reference sequence). This CDR3 is 14 amino acids long.

Details on this clonotype: The germline gene is not matched at one end of the junction; a read error may be the cause. The CDR3 region is CSAADGDVSYNELFF. The CDR3, as DNA: TGCAGTGCCGCAGACGGGGACGTATCCTACAATGAGCTGTTCTTC. This rearrangement joins TRBV20-1 to TRBJ2-1, with D possibly called TRBD1 or TRBD2 (5 bases each). Germline CDR1 and CDR2: DFQATT and SNEGSKA (reference sequence). The CDR3 has 15 residues.

At least ten counts were recorded for this clonotype. The chain recombines TRBV29-1 with TRBJ2-7, with 9 bases aligning to TRBD1. Germline V gene data show CDR1 as SQVTM and CDR2 as ANQGSEA. The CDR3 length is 13 residues. With 2 bases clipped from V and 6 bases from J, the junction kept 5 bases outside the gene matches. CDR3 region: CSVESRTGVEQYF. CDR3 coding DNA: TGCAGCGTTGAAAGCCGGACAGGGGTCGAGCAGTACTTC.

In its sample, this clonotype was seen many times. DNA for the CDR3: TGTGCCAGCAGTCCGCGACAGAACACTGAAGCTTTCTTT. This sequence encodes CASSPRQNTEAFF. This chain uses TRBV12-3 or TRBV12-4 with TRBJ1-1; D gene uncertain. This CDR3 has 13 residues. V shed 5 bases and J shed 1 base, with 8 bases lying between them.

Comments on this clonotype: A much bigger clone sits one base away, suggesting this may be a read error. The CDR3 is CASSPELADYEQYF. The CDR3 nucleotides are TGTGCCAGCAGCCCTGAACTAGCGGACTACGAGCAGTACTTC. The chain couples TRBV7-8 to TRBJ2-7; 8 positions match TRBD2. With 5 bases clipped from V and 3 bases from J, the junction kept 6 bases outside the gene matches. CDR3 size: 14 residues. CDR1 SGHVS and CDR2 FQNEAQ come from the germline V gene. The full variable domain, completed using reference TRBV7-8 and TRBJ2-7, is GAGVSQSPRYKVAKRGQDVALRCDPISGHVSLFWYQQALGQGPEFLTYFQNEAQLDKSGLPSDRFFAERPEGSVSTLKIQRTQQEDSAVYLCASSPELADYEQYFGPGTRLTVT.

Of note for this clonotype: Since the CDR3 does not end with the conserved phenylalanine or tryptophan, this likely comes from a read error. V gene TRBV11-2 combines with J gene TRBJ2-3; the match to TRBD2 covers 7 bases. The CDR3 loop spans 16 amino acids. CDR1 SGHAT and CDR2 FQNNGV come from the germline V gene. For the CDR3, the DNA is TGTACCAGCAGCTCATCGACTAGCAGGAAACCAGATACGCAGTATATT. Translation: CTSSSSTSRKPDTQYI.

This clonotype was detected ten times or more. This chain links TRBV6-5 with TRBJ2-6, with D uncertain. Trimming took off 8 bases at V and 0 bases at J, with 14 bases between the two ends. The CDR3 covers 16 residues. Germline loops: CDR1 MNHEY, CDR2 SVGAGI. Here the CDR3 reads CASVGSSDSGANVLTF. The CDR3 bases are TGTGCCAGCGTGGGCTCTTCGGACTCTGGGGCCAACGTCCTGACTTTC.

This clonotype appeared many times. The V and J genes are TRBV2 and TRBJ2-7, with unresolved D. The CDR3 is 12 residues long. Trimming removed 7 bases at V and 3 bases at J, with 10 bases between. CDR1 SNHLY and CDR2 FYNNEI come from the germline V gene. The CDR3 DNA follows: TGTGCCAGCAACGGCATGAACTACGAGCAGTACTTC. The encoded protein is CASNGMNYEQYF.